The TCR beta chain under discussion was sequenced for a study of cytomegalovirus exposure and HLA in healthy donors. Study-wide findings and caveats: V- and J-gene trimming of TCR beta was linked (in a later analysis) to a missense DCLRE1C variant. Some V segments, TRBV6-2 and TRBV6-3 among them, were indistinguishable and were therefore excluded.

V shed 5 bases, J shed 6 bases, and the junction held 8 bases outside the gene matches. Germline V gives CDR1 LNHDA, CDR2 SQIVND (reference sequence). The CDR3 has 16 residues. The PCR had 60 Vbeta and 13 Jbeta primers. Profiling relied on immunoSEQ multiplex PCR, and the TCRdb table lists in-frame clones only, not all of them. The sample yields under 150,000 clones, approximately 80% seen once. Note on this clone: Its antigen is as yet unknown.

All donors participated as healthy donors of bone marrow. This rearrangement joins TRBV19 to TRBJ1-6; 9 nucleotides align to TRBD1. The sample was PBMCs. The source of this sequence is a woman in her 50s in good health and CMV-seropositive. CDR3 loop: CASSVIPGQGNSPLHF. The CDR3 DNA sequence: TGTGCCAGTAGTGTTATCCCGGGACAGGGTAATTCACCCCTCCACTTT. Complete variable domain (other parts from reference TRBV19 and TRBJ1-6): DGGITQSPKYLFRKEGQNVTLSCEQNLNHDAMYWYRQDPGQGLRLIYYSQIVNDFQKGDIAEGYSVSREKKESFPLTVTSAQKNPTAFYLCASSVIPGQGNSPLHFGNGTRLTVT.